Sequencing of this TCR beta chain was carried out in a study of T cells in Graves' hyperthyroidism and ophthalmopathy. This clonotype was counted many times. Trimming left V 4 bases short and J 0 bases short, with 14 bases between. CDR3 length: 16 amino acids. The germline V gene has CDR1 SGHRS and CDR2 YFSETQ. Amplified TCR beta CDR3 regions derived from RNA transcripts. With the HTBI primer set, the TCR CDR3 went through a first round of RT-PCR. TCRdb reanalysed the multiplex PCR reads using MiXCR and keeps one entry per CDR3 protein. The sample shows 600,000 or so distinct CDR3 sequences, 13% to 15% of them seen only once.

The receptor's source is a woman between 18 and 29 years old with Graves' ophthalmopathy. V is TRBV5-1 and J is TRBJ2-1; either TRBD1 or TRBD2 may supply D (5 bases each). The sequenced sample consisted of blood. The CDR3, as DNA: TGCGCCAGCAGCCGGGACGGGTGGAGCTCCTACAATGAGCAGTTCTTC. Amino acid sequence: CASSRDGWSSYNEQFF.